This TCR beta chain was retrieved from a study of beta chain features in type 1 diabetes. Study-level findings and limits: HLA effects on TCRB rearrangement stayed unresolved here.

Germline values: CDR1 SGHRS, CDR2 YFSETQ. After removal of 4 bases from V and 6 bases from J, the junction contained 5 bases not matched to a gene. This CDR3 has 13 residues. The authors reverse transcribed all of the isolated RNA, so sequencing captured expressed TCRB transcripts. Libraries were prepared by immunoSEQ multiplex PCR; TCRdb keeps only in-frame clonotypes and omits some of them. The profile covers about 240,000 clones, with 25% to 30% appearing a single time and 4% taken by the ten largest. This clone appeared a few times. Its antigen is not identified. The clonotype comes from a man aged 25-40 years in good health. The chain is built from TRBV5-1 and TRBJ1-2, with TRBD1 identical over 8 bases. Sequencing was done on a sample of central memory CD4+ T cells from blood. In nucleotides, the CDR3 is TGCGCCAGCAGCCGGACAGGGTTGGATGGCTACACCTTC. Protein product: CASSRTGLDGYTF.